This T cell receptor beta chain was sequenced during a study of cytomegalovirus exposure and HLA in healthy donors. Study-wide findings and caveats: Over 15,000 TCR beta sequences were associated with HLA alleles at 0.05 false discovery rate in a later analysis. Sequencing depth roughly uniform across donors was assumed in presence/absence analyses.

About this clone itself: The antigen is unknown.

The PCR employed 60 Vbeta primers together with 13 Jbeta primers. Clones were sequenced by immunoSEQ multiplex PCR, and TCRdb holds only the in-frame ones, with some missing. The sample records 150,000 to 200,000 clones, 70% to 90% being singletons. The CDR3 is 15 amino acids. Unmatched junction bases numbered 6, after V lost 5 bases and J lost 7 bases. Germline V gives CDR1 PRHDT, CDR2 FYEKMQ (reference sequence). The sequenced sample was PBMCs. The chain recombines TRBV13 with TRBJ1-6; 9 bases line up with TRBD1. This sequence was found in a young woman in good health and CMV-seronegative. The CDR3 loop reads CASSTRTGENSPLHF. In nucleotides, the CDR3 is TGTGCCAGCAGCACCCGGACAGGGGAAAATTCACCCCTCCACTTT.